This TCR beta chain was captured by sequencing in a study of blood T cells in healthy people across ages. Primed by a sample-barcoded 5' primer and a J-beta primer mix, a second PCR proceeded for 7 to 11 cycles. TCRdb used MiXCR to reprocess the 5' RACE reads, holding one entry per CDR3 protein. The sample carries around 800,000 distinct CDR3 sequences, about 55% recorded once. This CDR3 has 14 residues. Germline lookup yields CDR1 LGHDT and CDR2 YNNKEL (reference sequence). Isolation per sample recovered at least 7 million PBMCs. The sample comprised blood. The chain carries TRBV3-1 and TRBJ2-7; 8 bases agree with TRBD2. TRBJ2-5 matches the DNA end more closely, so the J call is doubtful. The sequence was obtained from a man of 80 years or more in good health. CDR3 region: CASTKAGGQETQYF. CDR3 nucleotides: TGTGCCAGCACCAAGGCGGGGGGCCAAGAGACCCAGTACTTC.